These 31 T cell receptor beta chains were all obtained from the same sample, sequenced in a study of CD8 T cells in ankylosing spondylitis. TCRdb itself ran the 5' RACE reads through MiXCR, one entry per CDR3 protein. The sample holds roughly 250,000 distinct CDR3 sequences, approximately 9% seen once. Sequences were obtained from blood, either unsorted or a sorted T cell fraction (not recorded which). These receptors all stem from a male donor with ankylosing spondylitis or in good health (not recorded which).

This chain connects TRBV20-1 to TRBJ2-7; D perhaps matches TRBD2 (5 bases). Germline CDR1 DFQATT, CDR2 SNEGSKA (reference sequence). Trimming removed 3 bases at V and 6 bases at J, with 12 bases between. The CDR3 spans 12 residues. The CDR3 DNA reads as TGCAGTGCTAGCTCCCCTAGCCGCGAGCAGTACTTC. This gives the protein CSASSPSREQYF.

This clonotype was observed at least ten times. CDR3 protein: CASSIGRDQPQHF. CDR3 bases: TGTGCCAGCAGTATTGGCAGGGATCAGCCCCAGCATTTT. The rearrangement uses TRBV7-8 and TRBJ1-5; possible D gene TRBD1, 5 bases. The germline V gene encodes CDR1 SGHVS and CDR2 FQNEAQ. The ends were cut back, 6 bases at V and 5 bases at J, with 11 bases in the middle. This CDR3 region has 13 residues.

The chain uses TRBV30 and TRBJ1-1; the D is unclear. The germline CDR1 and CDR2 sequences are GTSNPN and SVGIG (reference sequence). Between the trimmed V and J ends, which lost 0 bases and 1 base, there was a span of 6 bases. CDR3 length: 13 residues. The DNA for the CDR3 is TGTGCCTGGAGTGTACAAAGGAACACTGAAGCTTTCTTT. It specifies CAWSVQRNTEAFF.

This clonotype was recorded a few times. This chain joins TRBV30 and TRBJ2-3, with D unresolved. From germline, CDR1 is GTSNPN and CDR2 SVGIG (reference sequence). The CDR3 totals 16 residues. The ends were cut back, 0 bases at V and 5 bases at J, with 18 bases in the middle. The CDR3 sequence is CAWSVGVSPNEDTQYF. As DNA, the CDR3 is TGTGCCTGGAGTGTTGGGGTCTCGCCAAACGAAGATACGCAGTATTTT.

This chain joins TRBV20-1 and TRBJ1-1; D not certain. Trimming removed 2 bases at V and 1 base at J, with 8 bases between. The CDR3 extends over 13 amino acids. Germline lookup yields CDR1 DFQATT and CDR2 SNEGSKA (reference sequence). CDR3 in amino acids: CSARSWTNTEAFF. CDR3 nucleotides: TGCAGTGCTAGATCGTGGACGAACACTGAAGCTTTCTTT.

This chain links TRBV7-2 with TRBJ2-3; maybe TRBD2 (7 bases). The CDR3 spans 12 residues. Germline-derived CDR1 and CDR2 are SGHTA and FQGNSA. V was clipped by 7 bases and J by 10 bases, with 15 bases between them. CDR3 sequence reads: CASKGGGASQYF. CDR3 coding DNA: TGTGCCAGCAAAGGAGGGGGGGCGTCGCAGTATTTT. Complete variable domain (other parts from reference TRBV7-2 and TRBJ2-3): GAGVSQSPSNKVTEKGKDVELRCDPISGHTALYWYRQSLGQGLEFLIYFQGNSAPDKSGLPSDRFSAERTGGSVSTLTIQRTQQEDSAVYLCASKGGGASQYFGPGTRLTVL.

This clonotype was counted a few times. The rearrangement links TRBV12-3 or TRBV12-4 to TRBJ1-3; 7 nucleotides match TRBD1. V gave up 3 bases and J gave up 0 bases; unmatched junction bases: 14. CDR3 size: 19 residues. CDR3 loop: CASSFRGQTYSSSGNTIYF. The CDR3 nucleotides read TGTGCCAGCAGTTTCAGGGGACAGACTTATTCCTCCTCTGGAAACACCATATATTTT.

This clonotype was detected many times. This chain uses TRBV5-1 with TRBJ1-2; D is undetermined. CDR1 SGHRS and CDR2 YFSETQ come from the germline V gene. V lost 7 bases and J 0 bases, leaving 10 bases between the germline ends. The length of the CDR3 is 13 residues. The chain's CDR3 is CASREAPNYGYTF. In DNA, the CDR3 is TGCGCCAGCCGGGAGGCTCCTAACTATGGCTACACCTTC.

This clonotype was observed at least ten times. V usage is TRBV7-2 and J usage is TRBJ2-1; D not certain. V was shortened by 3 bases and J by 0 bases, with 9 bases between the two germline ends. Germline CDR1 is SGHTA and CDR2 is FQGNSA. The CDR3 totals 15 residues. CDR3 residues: CASSLTSSSYNEQFF. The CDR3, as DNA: TGTGCCAGCAGCTTGACATCGAGCTCCTACAATGAGCAGTTCTTC.

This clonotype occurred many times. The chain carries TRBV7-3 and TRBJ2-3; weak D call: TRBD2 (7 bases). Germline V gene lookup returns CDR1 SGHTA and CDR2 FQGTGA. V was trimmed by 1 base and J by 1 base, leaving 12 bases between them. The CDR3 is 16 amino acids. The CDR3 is CASSLNGGGGTDTQYF. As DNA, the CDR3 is TGTGCCAGCAGCTTAAATGGAGGGGGGGGCACAGATACGCAGTATTTT.

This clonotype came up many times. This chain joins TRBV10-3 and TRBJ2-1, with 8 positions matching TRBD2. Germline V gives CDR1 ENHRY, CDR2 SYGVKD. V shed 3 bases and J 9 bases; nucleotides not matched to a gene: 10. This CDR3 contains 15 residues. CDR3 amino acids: CAISDRPAGGVEQFF. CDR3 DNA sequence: TGTGCCATCAGTGATCGACCCGCGGGGGGAGTTGAGCAGTTCTTC.

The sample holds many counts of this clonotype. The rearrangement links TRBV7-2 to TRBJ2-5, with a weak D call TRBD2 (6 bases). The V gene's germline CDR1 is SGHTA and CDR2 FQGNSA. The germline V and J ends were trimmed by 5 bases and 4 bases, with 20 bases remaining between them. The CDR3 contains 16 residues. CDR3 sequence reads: CASSRTIGSGRETQYF. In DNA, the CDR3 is TGTGCCAGCAGCCGAACCATCGGAAGCGGGCGAGAGACCCAGTACTTC. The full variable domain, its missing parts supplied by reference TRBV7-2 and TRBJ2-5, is GAGVSQSPSNKVTEKGKDVELRCDPISGHTALYWYRQSLGQGLEFLIYFQGNSAPDKSGLPSDRFSAERTGGSVSTLTIQRTQQEDSAVYLCASSRTIGSGRETQYFGPGTRLLVL.

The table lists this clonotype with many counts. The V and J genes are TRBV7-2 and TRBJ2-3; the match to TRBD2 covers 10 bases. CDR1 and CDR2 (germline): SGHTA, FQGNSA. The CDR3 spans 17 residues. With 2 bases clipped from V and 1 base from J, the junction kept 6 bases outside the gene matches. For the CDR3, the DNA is TGTGCCAGCAGCTTAACCGAGCGGGGGGGCGGCACAGATACGCAGTATTTT. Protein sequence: CASSLTERGGGTDTQYF.

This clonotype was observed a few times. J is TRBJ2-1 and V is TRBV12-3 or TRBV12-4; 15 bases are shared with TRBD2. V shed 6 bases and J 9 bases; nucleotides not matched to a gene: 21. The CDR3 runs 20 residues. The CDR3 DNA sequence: TGTGCCAGCAGGAGAGGGACAGGGGGCTCGGGACTAGCGGGAGGAGGTGAGCAGTTCTTC. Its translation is CASRRGTGGSGLAGGGEQFF.

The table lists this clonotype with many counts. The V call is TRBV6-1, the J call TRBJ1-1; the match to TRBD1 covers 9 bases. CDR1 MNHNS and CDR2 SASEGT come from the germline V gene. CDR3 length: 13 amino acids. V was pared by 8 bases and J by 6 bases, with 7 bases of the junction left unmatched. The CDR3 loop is CASGTGRISEAFF. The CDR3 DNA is TGTGCCAGCGGGACAGGGCGGATCTCTGAAGCTTTCTTT.

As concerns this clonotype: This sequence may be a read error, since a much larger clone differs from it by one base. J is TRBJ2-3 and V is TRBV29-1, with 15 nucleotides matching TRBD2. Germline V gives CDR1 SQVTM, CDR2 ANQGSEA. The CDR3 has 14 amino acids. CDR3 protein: CIGTSGGSTDTQYF. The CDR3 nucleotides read TGCATCGGGACTAGCGGGGGGAGCACAGATACGCAGTATTTT.

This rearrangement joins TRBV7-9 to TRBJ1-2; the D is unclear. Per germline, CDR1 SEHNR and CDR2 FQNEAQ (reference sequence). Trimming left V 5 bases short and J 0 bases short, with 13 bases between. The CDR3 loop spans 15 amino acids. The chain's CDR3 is CASSTLGGANYGYTF. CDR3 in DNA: TGTGCCAGCAGCACCCTTGGTGGGGCTAACTATGGCTACACCTTC.

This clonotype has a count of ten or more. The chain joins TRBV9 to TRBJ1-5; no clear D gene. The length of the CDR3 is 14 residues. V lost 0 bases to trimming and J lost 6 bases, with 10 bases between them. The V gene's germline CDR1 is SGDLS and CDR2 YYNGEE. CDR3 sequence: CASSVARGRQPQHF. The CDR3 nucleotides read TGTGCCAGCAGCGTAGCTCGGGGTCGTCAGCCCCAGCATTTT.

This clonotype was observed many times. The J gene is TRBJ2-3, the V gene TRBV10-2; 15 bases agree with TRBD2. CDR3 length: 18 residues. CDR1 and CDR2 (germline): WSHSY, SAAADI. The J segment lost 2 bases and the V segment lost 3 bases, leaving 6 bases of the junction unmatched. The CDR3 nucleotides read TGCGCCAGCAGTGACCCCGGGACTAGCGGGGGGCCCACAGATACGCAGTATTTT. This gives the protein CASSDPGTSGGPTDTQYF.

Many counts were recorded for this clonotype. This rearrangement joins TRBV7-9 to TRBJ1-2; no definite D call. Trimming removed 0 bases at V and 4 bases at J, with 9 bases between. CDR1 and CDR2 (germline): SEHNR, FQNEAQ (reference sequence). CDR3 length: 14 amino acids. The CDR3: CASSLAPTGYGYTF. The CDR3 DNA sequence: TGTGCCAGCAGCTTAGCACCCACGGGCTATGGCTACACCTTC.

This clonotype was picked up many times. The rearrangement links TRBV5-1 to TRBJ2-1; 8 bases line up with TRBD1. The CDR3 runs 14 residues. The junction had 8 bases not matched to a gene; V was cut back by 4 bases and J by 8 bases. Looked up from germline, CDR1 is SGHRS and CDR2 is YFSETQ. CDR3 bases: TGCGCCAGCAGCCTAGGACAGGGTATCCATGAGCAGTTCTTC. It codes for CASSLGQGIHEQFF.

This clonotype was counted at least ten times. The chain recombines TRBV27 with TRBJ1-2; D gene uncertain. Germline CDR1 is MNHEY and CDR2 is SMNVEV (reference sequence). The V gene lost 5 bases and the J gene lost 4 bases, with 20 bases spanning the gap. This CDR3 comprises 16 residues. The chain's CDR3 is CASSPDYNLGGYGYTF. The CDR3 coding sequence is TGTGCCAGCAGTCCCGACTATAATCTCGGCGGCTATGGCTACACCTTC.

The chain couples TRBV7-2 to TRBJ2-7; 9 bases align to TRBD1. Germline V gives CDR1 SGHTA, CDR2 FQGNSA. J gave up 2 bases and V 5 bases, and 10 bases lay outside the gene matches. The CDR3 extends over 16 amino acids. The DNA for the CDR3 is TGTGCCAGCAGCCCCCACAGGGGGCGGGACCCCTACGAGCAGTACTTC. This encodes CASSPHRGRDPYEQYF.

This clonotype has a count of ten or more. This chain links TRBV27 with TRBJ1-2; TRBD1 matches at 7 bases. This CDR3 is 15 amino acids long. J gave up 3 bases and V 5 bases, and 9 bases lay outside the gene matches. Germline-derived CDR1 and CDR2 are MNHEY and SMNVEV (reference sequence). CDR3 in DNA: TGTGCCAGCAGTCGGACTGACAGGGTTTACTATGGCTACACCTTC. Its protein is CASSRTDRVYYGYTF.

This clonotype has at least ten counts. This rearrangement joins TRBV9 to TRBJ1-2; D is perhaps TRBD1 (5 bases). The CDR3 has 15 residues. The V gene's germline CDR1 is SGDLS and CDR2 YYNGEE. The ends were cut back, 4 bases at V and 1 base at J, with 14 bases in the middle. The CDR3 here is CASSLKWGDNYGYTF. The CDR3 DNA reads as TGTGCCAGCAGCCTTAAATGGGGGGATAACTATGGCTACACCTTC.

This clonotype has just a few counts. CDR3 sequence: CASSLGIGGVTYEQYF. In DNA, the CDR3 is TGTGCCAGCAGCTTAGGTATAGGGGGAGTCACCTACGAGCAGTACTTC. The rearrangement uses TRBV7-9 and TRBJ2-7; possibly TRBD1 for D (6 bases). This CDR3 is built from 16 residues. Germline CDR1 and CDR2: SEHNR and FQNEAQ (reference sequence). Trimming pared 1 base from V and 2 bases from J, leaving 15 bases between.

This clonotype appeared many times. The CDR3 loop is CASSSSTSQQFF. Written as DNA, the CDR3 is TGTGCCAGCTCCTCTTCGACTAGCCAGCAGTTCTTC. The chain couples TRBV18 to TRBJ2-1; the match to TRBD2 covers 7 bases. J was trimmed by 11 bases and V by 6 bases; bases with no gene match: 7. The CDR3 extends over 12 amino acids. The germline V gene encodes CDR1 KGHSH and CDR2 LQKENI.

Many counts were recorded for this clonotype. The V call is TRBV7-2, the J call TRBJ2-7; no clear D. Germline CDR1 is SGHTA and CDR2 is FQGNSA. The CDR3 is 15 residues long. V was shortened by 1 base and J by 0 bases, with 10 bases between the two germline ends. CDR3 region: CASSLVSGLSYEQYF. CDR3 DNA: TGTGCCAGCAGCTTAGTATCCGGGCTCTCCTACGAGCAGTACTTC.

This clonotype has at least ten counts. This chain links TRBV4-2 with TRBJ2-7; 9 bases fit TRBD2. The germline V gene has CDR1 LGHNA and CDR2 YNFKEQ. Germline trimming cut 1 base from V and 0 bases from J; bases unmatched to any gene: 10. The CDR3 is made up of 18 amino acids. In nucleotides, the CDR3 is TGTGCCAGCAGCCAAGTTCTTCCGACTAGCGGACGCTCCTACGAGCAGTACTTC. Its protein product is CASSQVLPTSGRSYEQYF.

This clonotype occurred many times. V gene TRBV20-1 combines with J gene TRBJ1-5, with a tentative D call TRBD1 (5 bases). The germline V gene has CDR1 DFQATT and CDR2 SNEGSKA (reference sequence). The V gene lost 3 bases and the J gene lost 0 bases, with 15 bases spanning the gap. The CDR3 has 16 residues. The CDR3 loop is CSASRGGRDSNQPQHF. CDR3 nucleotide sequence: TGCAGTGCTAGCCGGGGCGGCCGGGATAGCAATCAGCCCCAGCATTTT.

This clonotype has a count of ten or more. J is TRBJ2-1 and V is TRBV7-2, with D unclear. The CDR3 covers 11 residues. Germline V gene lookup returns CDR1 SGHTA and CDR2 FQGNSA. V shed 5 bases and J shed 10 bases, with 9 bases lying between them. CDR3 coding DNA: TGTGCCAGCAGCCTAACCCTAGAGCAGTTCTTC. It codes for CASSLTLEQFF.